Listed here are 26 T cell receptor beta chains from one sample, sequenced in a study of T cell repertoires in cytomegalovirus infection. For these receptors, no antigen is known. A single record per CDR3 protein comes from TCRdb applying MiXCR to the reads. The sample lists 570,000 or so distinct CDR3 sequences, roughly 43% occurring once. The specimen was cultured PBMCs, collected from culture after CMV antigen stimulation. These TCRs come from a human donor in good health (CMV status not recorded). Some clones in this sample may be carry-over from other donors' samples.

This clonotype has more than one count but fewer than ten. This chain's CDR3 is CAISNKEGTDTQYF. The CDR3 DNA is TGTGCCATCAGTAACAAGGAGGGCACAGATACGCAGTATTTT. The rearrangement links TRBV10-3 to TRBJ2-3, with D possibly TRBD2 on 5 matching bases. Trimming took 5 bases from V and 1 from J, leaving 10 bases between them. Germline V CDR1 and CDR2: ENHRY, SYGVKD. CDR3 length: 14 amino acids.

The chain links TRBV7-2 to TRBJ2-7; the match to TRBD2 covers 14 bases. Germline CDR1 reads SGHTA; CDR2 reads FQGNSA. There are 23 residues in the CDR3. V was pared by 1 base and J by 5 bases, with 25 bases of the junction left unmatched. This CDR3 reads CASSLGSSGGPWTSGGRWNEQYF. In DNA form, the CDR3 reads TGTGCCAGCAGCTTAGGTTCTTCGGGGGGCCCGTGGACTAGCGGGGGGAGGTGGAACGAGCAGTACTTC.

J is TRBJ1-1 and V is TRBV12-3 or TRBV12-4; TRBD1 matches 7 bases. The CDR3 is 12 residues long. V trimming: 6 bases; J trimming: 4 bases; junction bases outside the gene matches: 2. This CDR3 is CASRSGGTEAFF. CDR3 nucleotide sequence: TGTGCCAGCAGATCAGGGGGCACTGAAGCTTTCTTT.

This chain uses TRBV6-2 or TRBV6-3 with TRBJ1-3, with 7 bases lining up with TRBD1. After removal of 6 bases from V and 2 bases from J, the junction contained 10 bases not matched to a gene. The CDR3 length is 16 residues. Germline CDR1 reads MNHEY; CDR2 reads SVGEGT. CDR3 bases: TGTGCCAGCAGCGAATACAGGGGACGGACTGGAAACACCATATATTTT. This encodes CASSEYRGRTGNTIYF.

The sample holds many counts of this clonotype. The V call is TRBV4-3, the J call TRBJ2-3, with 9 bases aligning to TRBD2. The CDR3 runs 14 residues. V dropped 0 bases and J dropped 5; count of bases not matched to a gene: 0. Germline CDR1 LGHNA, CDR2 YSLEER. The CDR3 here is CASSQELAGDTQYF. The CDR3 region has the DNA TGCGCCAGCAGCCAAGAACTAGCGGGAGATACGCAGTATTTT.

CDR3 nucleotide sequence: TGTGCCAGCACCCTAGGAGGGCGCACTGAAGCTTTCTTT. It codes for CASTLGGRTEAFF. V is TRBV12-3 or TRBV12-4 and J is TRBJ1-1; D ambiguous. The CDR3 runs 13 residues. Trimming removed 7 bases from V and 4 bases from J, with 13 bases in between.

The table lists this clonotype with a few counts. The chain links TRBV25-1 to TRBJ2-7, with D possibly TRBD1 on 6 matching bases. V shed 5 bases and J shed 2 bases, with 13 bases lying between them. This CDR3 spans 14 amino acids. Germline V CDR1 and CDR2: MGHDK, SYGVNS. CDR3 protein: CASSKTGETYEQYF. CDR3 coding DNA: TGTGCCAGCAGTAAGACAGGAGAGACCTACGAGCAGTACTTC.

The chain carries TRBV7-9 and TRBJ1-1; D is possibly TRBD1 (5 bases). Per the germline V gene, CDR1 is SEHNR and CDR2 is FQNEAQ (reference sequence). V was clipped by 4 bases and J by 4 bases, with 13 bases between them. This CDR3 has 14 amino acids. DNA of the CDR3: TGTGCCAGCAGCTCGACTCAGGGCAGCACTGAAGCTTTCTTT. Protein product: CASSSTQGSTEAFF.

V is TRBV6-1 and J is TRBJ1-5, with TRBD1 identical over 8 bases. CDR1 MNHNS and CDR2 SASEGT come from the germline V gene. V gave up 6 bases and J gave up 9 bases; unmatched junction bases: 10. This CDR3 is built from 14 residues. The CDR3 nucleotides read TGTGCCAGCAGCACTGACAGGGGTTCTCTGCCCCAGCATTTT. As protein: CASSTDRGSLPQHF.

The rearrangement joins TRBV12-3 or TRBV12-4 to TRBJ1-1; 7 nucleotides align to TRBD1. Trimming removed 6 bases from V and 0 bases from J; junction bases left unmatched: 4. The CDR3 is made up of 14 amino acids. The CDR3 reads CASSAQGMNTEAFF. The DNA for the CDR3 is TGTGCCAGCAGCGCACAGGGGATGAACACTGAAGCTTTCTTT.

This clonotype has a single count. The J gene is TRBJ2-5, the V gene TRBV5-1; 7 positions agree with TRBD1. The V segment lost 4 bases and the J segment 4 bases; nucleotides outside the gene matches: 13. Per germline, CDR1 SGHRS and CDR2 YFSETQ. CDR3 size: 16 residues. The CDR3, as DNA: TGCGCCAGCAGCACCGGGGCCCACCCAGGGGGAGAGACCCAGTACTTC. Translating gives CASSTGAHPGGETQYF.

V gene TRBV7-8 combines with J gene TRBJ2-7; D is perhaps TRBD2 (5 bases). The germline V gene has CDR1 SGHVS and CDR2 FQNEAQ. This CDR3 spans 15 amino acids. V lost 4 bases and J 6 bases, leaving 19 bases between the germline ends. CDR3 in DNA: TGTGCCAGCAGCTCTAGAGGGAATTGGGATGGCGAGCAGTACTTC. It yields the protein CASSSRGNWDGEQYF.

The chain links TRBV6-6 to TRBJ1-1; D uncertain. CDR1 and CDR2 from the germline V gene are MNHNY and SVGAGI (reference sequence). V lost 0 bases to trimming and J lost 6 bases, with 11 bases between them. The CDR3 covers 14 residues. As DNA, the CDR3 is TGTGCCAGCAGTTACTCGGTAAGGGCCGCTGAAGCTTTCTTT. Its translation: CASSYSVRAAEAFF.

The rearrangement joins TRBV19 to TRBJ2-1; D perhaps matches TRBD2 (6 bases). Germline V CDR1 and CDR2: LNHDA, SQIVND (reference sequence). With 5 bases removed from V and 4 bases from J, the gap between germline ends came to 21 bases. This CDR3 has 17 amino acids. CDR3 region: CASSPRKIWGEYNEQFF. Written as DNA, the CDR3 is TGTGCCAGTAGTCCTAGAAAAATATGGGGGGAATACAATGAGCAGTTCTTC. Full variable domain (missing parts from reference TRBV19 and TRBJ2-1): DGGITQSPKYLFRKEGQNVTLSCEQNLNHDAMYWYRQDPGQGLRLIYYSQIVNDFQKGDIAEGYSVSREKKESFPLTVTSAQKNPTAFYLCASSPRKIWGEYNEQFFGPGTRLTVL.

The rearrangement uses TRBV7-9 and TRBJ1-3, with 8 bases matching TRBD1. There are 16 residues in the CDR3. Germline CDR1 reads SEHNR; CDR2 reads FQNEAQ (reference sequence). After removal of 5 bases from V and 1 base from J, the junction contained 7 bases not matched to a gene. The CDR3 coding sequence is TGTGCCAGCAGCCATGACAGGGGCTTTTCTGGAAACACCATATATTTT. Translating gives CASSHDRGFSGNTIYF.

The sample holds a few counts of this clonotype. The chain employs TRBV4-1 and TRBJ2-5; D unclear. The V and J ends lost 0 bases and 7 bases respectively, with 15 bases between them. The CDR3 totals 15 residues. Germline CDR1 and CDR2: MGHRA and YSYEKL. This chain's CDR3 is CASSQDWTVPTTQYF. CDR3 nucleotides: TGCGCCAGCAGCCAAGACTGGACGGTTCCAACGACCCAGTACTTC.

The rearrangement joins TRBV29-1 to TRBJ1-4, with 9 nucleotides matching TRBD1. This CDR3 is built from 13 residues. Losses at the gene ends were 8 bases for V and 8 bases for J; bases not matched to a gene: 9. Per the germline V gene, CDR1 is SQVTM and CDR2 is ANQGSEA. The DNA of the CDR3 is TGCAGCATAAACAGGGGGCAGGACGAAAAACTGTTTTTT. This sequence encodes CSINRGQDEKLFF.

This clonotype was seen only a few times. The chain uses TRBV4-2 and TRBJ2-3; 7 nucleotides line up with TRBD2. CDR3 length: 17 residues. Trimming cost V 2 bases and J 4 bases; bases outside gene matches: 12. CDR1 is LGHNA and CDR2 is YNFKEQ in the germline V gene. The CDR3 loop reads CASSQSPYRGDADTQYF. DNA for the CDR3: TGTGCCAGCAGCCAATCCCCCTATCGGGGGGATGCAGATACGCAGTATTTT.

The CDR3 DNA sequence: TGTGCCAGCAAGGACAGGGGGCTGGATGAGCAGTTCTTC. This encodes CASKDRGLDEQFF. The rearrangement joins TRBV2 to TRBJ2-1; 11 bases are a match to TRBD1. The ends lost 7 bases at V and 8 bases at J; junction bases unmatched: 4. The CDR3 totals 13 residues. Germline V gives CDR1 SNHLY, CDR2 FYNNEI. Combining the CDR3 with reference TRBV2 and TRBJ2-1 gives the whole variable domain EPEVTQTPSHQVTQMGQEVILRCVPISNHLYFYWYRQILGQKVEFLVSFYNNEISEKSEIFDDQFSVERPDGSNFTLKIRSTKLEDSAMYFCASKDRGLDEQFFGPGTRLTVL.

V gene TRBV28 combines with J gene TRBJ1-4; unclear D gene. The germline gives CDR1 MDHEN, CDR2 SYDVKM. Trimming took off 8 bases at V and 7 bases at J, with 11 bases between the two ends. The CDR3 totals 12 residues. This chain's CDR3 is CASDQTGEKLFF. The CDR3 DNA follows: TGTGCCAGCGATCAAACCGGTGAAAAACTGTTTTTT.

The chain couples TRBV19 to TRBJ2-7; no firm D call. V was cut by 5 bases and J by 0 bases, with 8 bases left in between. Germline values: CDR1 LNHDA, CDR2 SQIVND (reference sequence). The CDR3 totals 13 residues. CDR3 DNA: TGTGCCAGTAGTTCGTTTTACTCCTACGAGCAGTACTTC. Translated: CASSSFYSYEQYF.

This rearrangement joins TRBV6-2 or TRBV6-3 to TRBJ2-1; 7 nucleotides line up with TRBD1. This CDR3 spans 13 amino acids. Germline V CDR1 and CDR2: MNHEY, SVGEGT. V trimming: 6 bases; J trimming: 5 bases; junction bases outside the gene matches: 4. The CDR3 region is CASRRDRDNEQFF. The CDR3 DNA sequence: TGTGCCAGCAGACGAGACAGGGACAATGAGCAGTTCTTC.

This clonotype has a handful of counts. The genes are TRBV7-2 and TRBJ2-1; D is uncertain. V lost 8 bases, J lost 9 bases, and 11 bases lay in between. The germline V gene has CDR1 SGHTA and CDR2 FQGNSA. The length of the CDR3 is 11 residues. The CDR3 loop is CASHLVGEQFF. The CDR3, as DNA: TGTGCCAGCCATCTAGTTGGTGAGCAGTTCTTC.

This clonotype came up a few times. This chain uses TRBV4-3 with TRBJ2-5; 10 nucleotides align to TRBD2. The CDR3 extends over 17 amino acids. With 0 bases clipped from V and 6 bases from J, the junction kept 10 bases outside the gene matches. Germline V gives CDR1 LGHNA, CDR2 YSLEER. As DNA, the CDR3 is TGCGCCAGCAGCCAAGACCCCAGCGGGAGGGCAGGGAAGACCCAGTACTTC. Amino acid sequence: CASSQDPSGRAGKTQYF.

The gene calls are TRBV7-9 and TRBJ1-6; D call uncertain. Germline CDR1 is SEHNR and CDR2 is FQNEAQ (reference sequence). CDR3 size: 15 residues. Trimming stripped 3 bases from V and 0 bases from J, with 6 bases between. The CDR3 region has the DNA TGTGCCAGCAGCTTTTGGAGCTCCTATAATTCACCCCTCCACTTT. Protein: CASSFWSSYNSPLHF.

In this sample, this clonotype turned up a few times. The V and J genes are TRBV7-2 and TRBJ2-1; TRBD1 matches at 8 bases. The CDR3 loop spans 15 amino acids. Germline V gene sequence: CDR1 SGHTA, CDR2 FQGNSA. V lost 4 bases and J lost 5; bases outside the gene matches: 7. CDR3 loop: CASSSRRTGNNEQFF. For the CDR3, the DNA is TGTGCCAGCAGCTCCCGCCGGACAGGGAACAATGAGCAGTTCTTC. The whole variable domain, remainder taken from reference TRBV7-2 and TRBJ2-1, is GAGVSQSPSNKVTEKGKDVELRCDPISGHTALYWYRQSLGQGLEFLIYFQGNSAPDKSGLPSDRFSAERTGGSVSTLTIQRTQQEDSAVYLCASSSRRTGNNEQFFGPGTRLTVL.